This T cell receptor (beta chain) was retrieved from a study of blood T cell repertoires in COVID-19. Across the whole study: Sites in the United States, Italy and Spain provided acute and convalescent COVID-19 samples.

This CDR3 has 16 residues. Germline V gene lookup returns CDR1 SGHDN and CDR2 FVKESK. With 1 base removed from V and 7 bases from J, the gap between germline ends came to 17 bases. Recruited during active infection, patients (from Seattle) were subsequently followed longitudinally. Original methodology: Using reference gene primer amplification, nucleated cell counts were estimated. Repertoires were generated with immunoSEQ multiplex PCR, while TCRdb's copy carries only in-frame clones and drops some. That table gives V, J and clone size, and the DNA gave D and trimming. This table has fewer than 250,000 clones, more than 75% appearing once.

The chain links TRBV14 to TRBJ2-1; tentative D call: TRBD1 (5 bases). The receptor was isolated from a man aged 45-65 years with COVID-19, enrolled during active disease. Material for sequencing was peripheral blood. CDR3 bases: TGTGCCAGCAGCCAAGGTTTGGGGCCAGGGTGGAATGAGCAGTTCTTC. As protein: CASSQGLGPGWNEQFF.